This T cell receptor beta chain emerged from a study of T cell responses to AZD1222 COVID-19 vaccine. Findings and caveats of the study: The donors showed a predominance of white British ancestry and of females, with possible underestimation of clonal diversity. Researchers report vaccine-associated CD4 TCRs spanning spike, with dominance at 160-218 and 743-854. Elevations in Spike-specific TCR breadth and depth followed administration of two AZD1222 doses.

The V gene's germline CDR1 is SQVTM and CDR2 ANQGSEA. This CDR3 has 13 residues. V lost 7 bases and J lost 4; bases outside the gene matches: 8. Some clones are missing from TCRdb's copy, which holds only in-frame ones; the method was immunoSEQ multiplex PCR. The sample records tens of thousands of clones, roughly 90% being singletons. This clone was seen only once. Its antigen remains unknown. The sample in question was peripheral blood, obtained on day 0 of AZD1222 vaccination. The sequence was obtained from an adult in good health. This chain connects TRBV29-1 to TRBJ1-1, with 8 positions matching TRBD1. CDR3 amino acids: CSALTTGGTEAFF. For the CDR3, the DNA is TGCAGCGCACTAACCACAGGGGGCACTGAAGCTTTCTTT.